This T cell receptor (beta chain) was identified during a study of blood T cells in healthy people across ages. General study points: Naive T cell percentage and TCR beta diversity correlated strongly. Estimated diversity, derived from one million T cells, was regarded as an underestimate.

Through a sample-barcoded 5' primer and a J-beta primer mix, a second PCR was run for roughly 6 to 12 cycles. Each CDR3 protein gets one entry after TCRdb re-called the 5' RACE reads with MiXCR. Among 1.5 million to 1.9 million distinct CDR3 sequences listed, 35% to 45% were seen once. In regard to this clonotype: Its cognate antigen is unknown.

Per the germline V gene, CDR1 is DFQATT and CDR2 is SNEGSKA (reference sequence). V lost 2 bases to trimming and J lost 0 bases, with 5 bases between them. The CDR3 extends over 13 amino acids. Isolating PBMCs gave at least 6.5 million of these cells per sample. This receptor was taken from a woman aged 18-30 years in good health. Sequencing was carried out using blood. The chain has TRBV20-1 and TRBJ1-3; D call uncertain. CDR3 DNA: TGCAGTGCTAGACCAGACTCTGGAAACACCATATATTTT. Translated: CSARPDSGNTIYF.